The 11 T cell receptor beta chains presented below share a single source sample, sequenced in a study of blood T cell repertoires in COVID-19. Sequenced by immunoSEQ multiplex PCR; TCRdb stores in-frame clones only, minus some. The sample has about 190,000 clones, nearly 90% seen once. The specimen sequenced was peripheral blood. These receptors all come from a woman aged 40 to 49 who had recovered from COVID-19.

The rearrangement links TRBV13 to TRBJ2-3; 8 nucleotides align to TRBD2. V lost 2 bases, J lost 3 bases, and 7 bases stayed unmatched. Germline V gene data show CDR1 as PRHDT and CDR2 as FYEKMQ (reference sequence). The CDR3 spans 16 residues. The CDR3 loop reads CASSLPGRASTDTQYF. The CDR3 DNA follows: TGTGCCAGCAGCTTACCCGGGAGGGCCAGTACAGATACGCAGTATTTT.

The chain combines TRBV30 with TRBJ2-3; 9 bases line up with TRBD2. This CDR3 spans 14 amino acids. The V segment lost 2 bases and the J segment 6 bases; nucleotides outside the gene matches: 6. Germline V lookup: CDR1 GTSNPN, CDR2 SVGIG (reference sequence). CDR3 residues: CAWSRLAGGDTQYF. For the CDR3, the DNA is TGTGCCTGGAGTCGGTTGGCGGGAGGGGATACGCAGTATTTT. Full variable domain (rest looked up from reference TRBV30 and TRBJ2-3): SQTIHQWPATLVQPVGSPLSLECTVEGTSNPNLYWYRQAAGRGLQLLFYSVGIGQISSEVPQNLSASRPQDRQFILSSKKLLLSDSGFYLCAWSRLAGGDTQYFGPGTRLTVL.

Remarks on this clone: The same CDR3 also results from other DNA sequences found in this sample. The chain's CDR3 is CAWSPGLEETQYF. CDR3 nucleotide sequence: TGTGCCTGGAGCCCAGGACTAGAAGAGACCCAGTACTTC. The chain uses TRBV30 and TRBJ2-5, with 7 bases lining up with TRBD2. Germline values: CDR1 GTSNPN, CDR2 SVGIG (reference sequence). With V trimmed by 3 bases and J by 3 bases, 4 bases remained unmatched. This CDR3 has 13 amino acids.

The chain links TRBV30 to TRBJ2-7, with 7 bases lining up with TRBD1. Trimming removed 7 bases from V and 0 bases from J; junction bases left unmatched: 6. Germline CDR1 GTSNPN, CDR2 SVGIG (reference sequence). This CDR3 region has 13 residues. CDR3 loop: CASKTGTSYEQYF. The CDR3 DNA follows: TGTGCCTCCAAGACAGGGACCTCCTACGAGCAGTACTTC.

The chain joins TRBV28 to TRBJ2-7; 10 bases match TRBD1. From germline, CDR1 is MDHEN and CDR2 SYDVKM. The length of the CDR3 is 15 residues. With V trimmed by 4 bases and J by 2 bases, 5 bases remained unmatched. The CDR3 DNA follows: TGTGCCAGCAGTTCCGAGGGACAGGGGACCTACGAGCAGTACTTC. Its protein product is CASSSEGQGTYEQYF.

This chain links TRBV6-2 or TRBV6-3 with TRBJ2-7, with TRBD1 matching over 12 bases. The trim removed 5 bases at V and 5 bases at J, leaving 7 bases unmatched. The CDR3 sequence is 15 residues long. Per germline, CDR1 MNHEY and CDR2 SVGEGT. CDR3 loop: CASSIAGTGGHEQYF. The CDR3 coding sequence is TGTGCCAGCAGTATAGCCGGGACAGGGGGCCACGAGCAGTACTTC.

This sequence joins TRBV4-3 and TRBJ2-7; 7 nucleotides match TRBD1. This CDR3 comprises 18 residues. The V segment lost 0 bases and the J segment 3 bases; nucleotides outside the gene matches: 14. Germline CDR1 and CDR2: LGHNA and YSLEER. CDR3 coding DNA: TGCGCCAGCAGCCAAGACATGGCCGGGACAGAGGCACTCTACGAGCAGTACTTC. Translated, it gives CASSQDMAGTEALYEQYF.

The rearrangement links TRBV2 to TRBJ1-4, with D perhaps TRBD1 (6 bases). Trimming cost V 11 bases and J 3 bases, with 19 bases left between them. CDR3 length: 15 residues. Germline-derived CDR1 and CDR2 are SNHLY and FYNNEI. In DNA, the CDR3 is TGTGCCGGCGCTCGCGGGGGGCAGGCTAATGAAAAACTGTTTTTT. Amino acid sequence: CAGARGGQANEKLFF. Based on the CDR3 plus reference TRBV2 and TRBJ1-4, the full variable domain is EPEVTQTPSHQVTQMGQEVILRCVPISNHLYFYWYRQILGQKVEFLVSFYNNEISEKSEIFDDQFSVERPDGSNFTLKIRSTKLEDSAMYFCAGARGGQANEKLFFGSGTQLSVL.

This clone was seen ten or more times. The chain links TRBV7-9 to TRBJ1-1; a possible D gene is TRBD1 (6 bases). V lost 5 bases to trimming and J lost 5 bases, with 15 bases between them. Germline V lookup: CDR1 SEHNR, CDR2 FQNEAQ (reference sequence). The CDR3 runs to 14 residues. The CDR3 protein is CASSTEGVGTEAFF. In DNA form, the CDR3 reads TGTGCCAGCAGCACCGAGGGGGTAGGGACTGAAGCTTTCTTT. The whole variable domain, filled in from reference TRBV7-9 and TRBJ1-1, reads DTGVSQNPRHKITKRGQNVTFRCDPISEHNRLYWYRQTLGQGPEFLTYFQNEAQLEKSRLLSDRFSAERPKGSFSTLEIQRTEQGDSAMYLCASSTEGVGTEAFFGQGTRLTVV.

The gene calls are TRBV28 and TRBJ1-2; D gene unclear. V lost 4 bases and J 8 bases, leaving 14 bases between the germline ends. This CDR3 is 13 amino acids long. The V gene's germline CDR1 is MDHEN and CDR2 SYDVKM. This chain's CDR3 is CASSSTAIGGYTF. The CDR3 DNA is TGTGCCAGCAGTTCTACAGCTATAGGAGGCTACACCTTC.

This clone was detected once. Other DNA sequences in this specimen translate into the identical CDR3. The chain links TRBV28 to TRBJ2-7; D is unresolved. CDR1 and CDR2 from the germline V gene are MDHEN and SYDVKM. The CDR3 is 11 amino acids. The V end lost 8 bases, the J end lost 4 bases, and 9 bases lay between the germline ends. The CDR3 spells CASGRAYEQYF. The CDR3 nucleotides read TGTGCCAGCGGGCGCGCGTACGAGCAGTACTTC.